The clone carrying this TCR beta chain was observed many times. What it binds is unknown. J was trimmed by 4 bases and V by 5 bases; bases with no gene match: 8. Germline assignment: CDR1 SGHVS and CDR2 FQNEAQ. The CDR3 spans 16 residues. This sample is part of a study of T cell repertoires in cytomegalovirus infection. Study-wide context: The authors used CMV epitopes that were HLA-C-restricted (recently identified) and HLA-B-restricted (well studied). Based on public TCR beta signatures, there were indications of CMV infection and of a matching HLA type.

Study-level points and caveats: Carriage of CMV together with the relevant HLA was identifiable through cumulative public TCR beta family frequency.

TCRdb fed the reads into MiXCR, producing one record per CDR3 protein. The profile shows 550,000 to 700,000 distinct CDR3 sequences, 40% of them singletons. The sequenced sample was cultured PBMCs, obtained from culture after CMV antigen stimulation. J is TRBJ2-7 and V is TRBV7-8, with TRBD2 matching over 13 bases. This TCR was sampled from a human donor in good health (CMV status not recorded). Some clones in this sample may be carry-over from other donors' samples. The CDR3 reads CASSLRTSGGQYEQYF. As DNA, the CDR3 is TGTGCCAGCAGCCTGCGGACTAGCGGGGGCCAATACGAGCAGTACTTC.